The 19 T cell receptor beta chains below all came from one sample that was sequenced in a study of T-cell memory formation after mild COVID-19 (dated by TCRdb to 2020 to 2023). Library prep was done by 5' RACE. TCRdb names Illumina NovaSeq 6000 as the instrument used. The public sequencing data were trimmed at Q25 with fastp and processed into clonotypes with MiXCR by TCRdb, which kept only in-frame beta chains. Rows with a matching CDR3 protein are joined into one entry that keeps the most common DNA and genes. The sample records more than 300,000 distinct CDR3 sequences, approximately 14% of which are singletons. The ten largest clones capture 21% of the sample. Sequenced input: PBMCs or a T cell subset sorted from them (not recorded which). Every receptor here comes from a man aged 18 to 29 who had mild COVID-19 (a few samples of this study predate the infection). The sample titles of this study are shuffled in the database, so cell type and time point are left out; the donor was told from shared clones.

The chain couples TRBV6-2 or TRBV6-3 to TRBJ2-1; tentatively, D is TRBD1 (6 bases). Trimming took 6 bases from V and 7 from J, leaving 13 bases between them. CDR1 MNHEY and CDR2 SVGEGT come from the germline V gene. The CDR3 length is 13 residues. DNA of the CDR3: TGTGCCAGCAGCGGAAACAGGGAAAATGAGCAGTTCTTC. Translating gives CASSGNRENEQFF.

This chain connects TRBV6-5 to TRBJ2-3; D is perhaps TRBD1 (6 bases). This CDR3 contains 15 residues. The V end was cut by 2 bases, the J end by 6 bases, with 15 bases between. CDR1 is MNHEY and CDR2 is SVGAGI in the germline V gene. The CDR3 nucleotides read TGTGCCAGCAGTTACACCCCAGGGGAGCGGGATACGCAGTATTTT. This codes for CASSYTPGERDTQYF.

The CDR3 reads CASTHRTIPSYEQYV. The CDR3 DNA reads as TGTGCCAGCACCCACAGGACAATTCCTTCCTACGAGCAGTACGTC. V and J are TRBV12-3 or TRBV12-4 and TRBJ2-7, with D perhaps TRBD1 (5 bases). The CDR3 extends over 15 amino acids. Trimming removed 7 bases from V and 1 base from J, with 17 bases in between.

This chain joins TRBV19 and TRBJ1-4; 9 bases line up with TRBD1. The CDR3 has 13 residues. Germline CDR1 LNHDA, CDR2 SQIVND (reference sequence). Trimming took 10 bases from V and 8 from J; bases not matched to a gene: 8. CDR3 region: CATTGTGNEKLFF. The CDR3, as DNA: TGTGCCACGACCGGGACAGGGAACGAAAAACTGTTTTTT.

Only a few counts were recorded for this clonotype. The genes are TRBV15 and TRBJ2-1; TRBD1 or TRBD2 may be the D gene (5 bases each). Germline CDR1 LNHNV, CDR2 YYDKDF (reference sequence). The CDR3 loop spans 13 amino acids. Trimming shortened V by 5 bases and J by 7 bases, and 12 bases separated the two germline ends. CDR3 loop: CATSFGTLNEQFF. The CDR3 bases are TGTGCCACCAGCTTTGGGACCCTTAATGAGCAGTTCTTC.

This clonotype was seen repeatedly, ten times or more. The V call is TRBV7-2, the J call TRBJ2-5, with D perhaps being TRBD1 or TRBD2 (5 bases each). The length of the CDR3 is 15 residues. Trimming took off 1 base at V and 5 bases at J, with 14 bases between the two ends. From germline, CDR1 is SGHTA and CDR2 FQGNSA. DNA for the CDR3: TGTGCCAGCAGCTTAGGAAGCGGCTGGGGGGAGACCCAGTACTTC. It encodes CASSLGSGWGETQYF.

The chain uses TRBV20-1 and TRBJ1-6; 8 nucleotides align to TRBD1. CDR3 size: 16 residues. After removal of 1 base from V and 9 bases from J, the junction contained 11 bases not matched to a gene. In germline, CDR1 is DFQATT, CDR2 SNEGSKA (reference sequence). The CDR3 nucleotides are TGCAGTGCTAGAGCCCAGGGGGCAGGGGGCAGTTCACCCCTCCACTTT. It codes for CSARAQGAGGSSPLHF.

The V and J genes are TRBV12-3 or TRBV12-4 and TRBJ2-1, with D perhaps matching TRBD1 or TRBD2 (5 bases each). V was pared by 7 bases and J by 2 bases, with 12 bases between. The CDR3 contains 14 residues. In nucleotides, the CDR3 is TGTGCCAGCACTCCGGGACGCACCTACAATGAGCAGTTCTTC. This codes for CASTPGRTYNEQFF.

The chain couples TRBV9 to TRBJ2-7; 7 bases are shared with TRBD1. Germline trimming cut 0 bases from V and 6 bases from J; bases unmatched to any gene: 9. Germline-derived CDR1 and CDR2 are SGDLS and YYNGEE. The CDR3 length is 15 residues. The CDR3 bases are TGTGCCAGCAGCGTAGGGACAGGCATCCTCTGCGAGCAGTACTTC. This gives the protein CASSVGTGILCEQYF.

This clonotype was picked up a small number of times. The chain employs TRBV6-6 and TRBJ2-7, with 10 positions matching TRBD1. The CDR3 length is 15 residues. The trim removed 1 base at V and 2 bases at J, leaving 2 bases unmatched. Germline loops: CDR1 MNHNY, CDR2 SVGAGI (reference sequence). As DNA, the CDR3 is TGTGCCAGCAGTTACTGGGACAGGGGAGCCTACGAGCAGTACTTC. It encodes CASSYWDRGAYEQYF.

The genes are TRBV5-4 and TRBJ1-2; no reliable D call. CDR1 is SGHNT and CDR2 is YYREEE in the germline V gene (reference sequence). The V gene lost 2 bases and the J gene lost 5 bases, with 4 bases spanning the gap. The CDR3 spans 11 residues. This CDR3 reads CASSFRYGYTF. CDR3 DNA sequence: TGTGCCAGCAGCTTCCGATATGGCTACACCTTC.

This clonotype was counted a few times. The V call is TRBV6-1, the J call TRBJ1-3, with no clear D. CDR3 length: 15 amino acids. Germline V gives CDR1 MNHNS, CDR2 SASEGT. V shed 1 base and J shed 5 bases, with 12 bases lying between them. This CDR3 reads CASSEGADRRNTIYF. DNA of the CDR3: TGTGCCAGCAGTGAAGGAGCGGACCGCAGAAACACCATATATTTT.

This clonotype has a handful of counts. The J gene is TRBJ1-2, the V gene TRBV7-3, with TRBD1 matching 8 bases. The CDR3 spans 15 residues. Germline V gene lookup returns CDR1 SGHTA and CDR2 FQGTGA. The V and J ends lost 2 bases and 3 bases, in that order; junction bases with no gene match: 5. CDR3 DNA: TGTGCCAGCAGCTTACAGGGGGCAATAGACTATGGCTACACCTTC. Protein sequence: CASSLQGAIDYGYTF. Variable domain in full (rest from reference TRBV7-3 and TRBJ1-2): GAGVSQTPSNKVTEKGKYVELRCDPISGHTALYWYRQSLGQGPEFLIYFQGTGAADDSGLPNDRFFAVRPEGSVSTLKIQRTERGDSAVYLCASSLQGAIDYGYTFGSGTRLTVV.

The chain links TRBV7-9 to TRBJ1-2; no clear D. The CDR3 totals 14 residues. Trimming left V 2 bases short and J 4 bases short, with 11 bases between. Germline lookup yields CDR1 SEHNR and CDR2 FQNEAQ (reference sequence). The CDR3 nucleotides are TGTGCCAGCAGCTTATCGGAGTCGGGCTATGGCTACACCTTC. This encodes CASSLSESGYGYTF.

The chain carries TRBV18 and TRBJ1-2, with D uncertain. Trimming removed 2 bases from V and 8 bases from J, with 12 bases in between. The CDR3 totals 13 residues. CDR1 and CDR2 from the germline V gene are KGHSH and LQKENI. DNA of the CDR3: TGTGCCAGCTCACCAGGTGAAGGCGGAGGCTACACCTTC. Protein: CASSPGEGGGYTF.

J is TRBJ1-6 and V is TRBV20-1; TRBD1 matches at 7 bases. V shed 3 bases and J 0 bases; nucleotides not matched to a gene: 5. The CDR3 is 16 amino acids. Germline CDR1 DFQATT, CDR2 SNEGSKA (reference sequence). CDR3 sequence (DNA): TGCAGTGCTAGTACGACAGGGAGCTCCTATAATTCACCCCTCCACTTT. Protein product: CSASTTGSSYNSPLHF.

CDR3: CASSSGTVTGELFF. The CDR3 DNA is TGTGCCAGCAGCTCTGGGACAGTCACCGGGGAGCTGTTTTTT. The chain combines TRBV11-3 with TRBJ2-2, with 7 bases aligning to TRBD1. Germline CDR1 is SGHNT and CDR2 is YENEEA. This CDR3 has 14 amino acids. The V gene end was trimmed by 4 bases and the J gene end by 4 bases; junction bases not matched to a gene: 3.

This clonotype was counted a few times. V usage is TRBV7-9 and J usage is TRBJ2-2; D is ambiguous. The CDR3 sequence is 15 residues long. V shed 5 bases and J shed 1 base, with 11 bases lying between them. The V gene's germline CDR1 is SEHNR and CDR2 FQNEAQ (reference sequence). The CDR3 protein is CASSLTRWNTGELFF. The CDR3 DNA follows: TGTGCCAGCAGCCTCACTCGTTGGAACACCGGGGAGCTGTTTTTT.

A few counts support this clonotype. This chain joins TRBV18 and TRBJ1-2; 9 nucleotides align to TRBD1. This CDR3 spans 16 amino acids. The germline CDR1 and CDR2 sequences are KGHSH and LQKENI. The J segment lost 4 bases and the V segment lost 3 bases, leaving 9 bases of the junction unmatched. The CDR3 DNA is TGTGCCAGCTCACCGACGGCTCTACAGGGGGCCTATGGCTACACCTTC. Its translation is CASSPTALQGAYGYTF. Supplemented by reference TRBV18 and TRBJ1-2, the full variable domain reads NAGVMQNPRHLVRRRGQEARLRCSPMKGHSHVYWYRQLPEEGLKFMVYLQKENIIDESGMPKERFSAEFPKEGPSILRIQQVVRGDSAAYFCASSPTALQGAYGYTFGSGTRLTVV.